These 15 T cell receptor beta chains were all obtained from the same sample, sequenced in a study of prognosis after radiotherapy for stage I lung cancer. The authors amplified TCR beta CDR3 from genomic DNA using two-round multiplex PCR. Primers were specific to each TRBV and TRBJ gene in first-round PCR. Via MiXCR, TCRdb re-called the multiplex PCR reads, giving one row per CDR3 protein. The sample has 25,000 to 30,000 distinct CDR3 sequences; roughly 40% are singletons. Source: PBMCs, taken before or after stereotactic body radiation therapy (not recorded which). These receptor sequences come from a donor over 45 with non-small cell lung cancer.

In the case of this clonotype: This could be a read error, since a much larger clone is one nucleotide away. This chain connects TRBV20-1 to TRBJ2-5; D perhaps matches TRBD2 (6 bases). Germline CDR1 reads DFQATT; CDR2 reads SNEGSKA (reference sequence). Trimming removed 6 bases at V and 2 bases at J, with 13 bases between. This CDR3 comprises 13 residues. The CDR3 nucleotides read TGCAGTGCCACATGGGGGGTACAAGAGACCCAGTACTTC. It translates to CSATWGVQETQYF.

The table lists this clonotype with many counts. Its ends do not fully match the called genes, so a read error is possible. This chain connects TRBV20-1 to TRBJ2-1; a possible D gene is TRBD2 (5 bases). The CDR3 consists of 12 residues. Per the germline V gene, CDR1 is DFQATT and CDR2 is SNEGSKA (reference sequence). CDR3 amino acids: CSTRVRTHEQFF. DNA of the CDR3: TGCAGTACTAGAGTAAGGACCCATGAGCAGTTCTTC.

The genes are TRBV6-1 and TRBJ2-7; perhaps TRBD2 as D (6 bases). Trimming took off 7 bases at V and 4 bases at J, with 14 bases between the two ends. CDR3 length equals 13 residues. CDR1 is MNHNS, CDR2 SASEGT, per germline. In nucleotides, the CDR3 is TGTGCCAGCACCAAGGTGGGGGGTTACGAGCAGTACTTC. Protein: CASTKVGGYEQYF.

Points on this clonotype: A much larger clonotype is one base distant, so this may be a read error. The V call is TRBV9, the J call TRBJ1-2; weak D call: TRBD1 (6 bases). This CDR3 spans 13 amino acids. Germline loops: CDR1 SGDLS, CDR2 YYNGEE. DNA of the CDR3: TGTGCCAGCAGCGTCAGGGGTGGCTATGGCCACACCTTC. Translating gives CASSVRGGYGHTF.

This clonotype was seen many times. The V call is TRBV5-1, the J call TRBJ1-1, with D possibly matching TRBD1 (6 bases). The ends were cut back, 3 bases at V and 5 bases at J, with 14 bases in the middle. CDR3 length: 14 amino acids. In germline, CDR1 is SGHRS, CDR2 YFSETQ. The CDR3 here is CASSSGTFRTEAFF. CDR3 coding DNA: TGCGCCAGCAGCTCCGGGACATTTCGTACTGAAGCTTTCTTT.

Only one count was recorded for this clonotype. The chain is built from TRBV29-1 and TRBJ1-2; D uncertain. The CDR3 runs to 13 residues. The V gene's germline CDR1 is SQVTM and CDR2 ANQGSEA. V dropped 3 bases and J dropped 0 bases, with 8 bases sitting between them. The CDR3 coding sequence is TGCAGCGTTGATTTCGGGACTAACTATGGCTACACCTTC. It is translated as CSVDFGTNYGYTF.

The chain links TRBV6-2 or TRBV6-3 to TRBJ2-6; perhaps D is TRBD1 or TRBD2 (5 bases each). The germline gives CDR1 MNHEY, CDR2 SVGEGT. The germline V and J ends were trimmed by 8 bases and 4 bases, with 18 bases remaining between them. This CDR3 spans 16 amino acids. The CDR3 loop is CASSGAVGTGANVLTF. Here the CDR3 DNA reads TGTGCCAGCTCCGGGGCGGTTGGGACGGGGGCCAACGTCCTGACTTTC.

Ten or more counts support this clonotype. CDR3 region: CSASSGSMSYNEQFF. The CDR3 region has the DNA TGCAGTGCTAGTAGCGGGAGCATGTCCTACAATGAGCAGTTCTTC. V gene TRBV20-1 combines with J gene TRBJ2-1; 9 bases are a match to TRBD2. After removal of 3 bases from V and 1 base from J, the junction contained 4 bases not matched to a gene. CDR3 length: 15 amino acids. The germline V gene has CDR1 DFQATT and CDR2 SNEGSKA (reference sequence).

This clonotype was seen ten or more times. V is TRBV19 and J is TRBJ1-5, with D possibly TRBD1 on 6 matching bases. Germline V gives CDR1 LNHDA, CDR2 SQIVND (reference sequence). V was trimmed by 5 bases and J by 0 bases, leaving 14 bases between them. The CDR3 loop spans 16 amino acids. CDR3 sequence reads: CASSYRAGSSNQPQHF. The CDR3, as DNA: TGTGCCAGTAGTTACAGGGCCGGGAGTAGCAATCAGCCCCAGCATTTT.

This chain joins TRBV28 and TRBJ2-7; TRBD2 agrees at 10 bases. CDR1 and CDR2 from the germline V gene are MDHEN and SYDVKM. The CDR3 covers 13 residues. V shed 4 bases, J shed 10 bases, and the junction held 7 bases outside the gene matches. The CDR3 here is CASSSGLACDQYF. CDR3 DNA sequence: TGTGCCAGCAGTTCGGGACTAGCGTGTGATCAGTACTTC.

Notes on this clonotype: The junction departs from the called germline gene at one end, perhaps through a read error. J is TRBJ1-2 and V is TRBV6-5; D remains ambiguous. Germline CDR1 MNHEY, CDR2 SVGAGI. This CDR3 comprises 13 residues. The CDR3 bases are TGTGCCAGCAGTTCCAAAGTTATGAATGGCTACACATTC. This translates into CASSSKVMNGYTF.

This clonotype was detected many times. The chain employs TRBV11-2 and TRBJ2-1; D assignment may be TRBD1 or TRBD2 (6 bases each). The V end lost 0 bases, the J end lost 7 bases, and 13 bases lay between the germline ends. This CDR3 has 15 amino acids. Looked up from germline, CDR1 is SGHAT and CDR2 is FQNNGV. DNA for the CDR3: TGTGCCAGCAGCTTAGAGATGGGGGGCCATAATGAGCAGTTCTTC. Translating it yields CASSLEMGGHNEQFF.

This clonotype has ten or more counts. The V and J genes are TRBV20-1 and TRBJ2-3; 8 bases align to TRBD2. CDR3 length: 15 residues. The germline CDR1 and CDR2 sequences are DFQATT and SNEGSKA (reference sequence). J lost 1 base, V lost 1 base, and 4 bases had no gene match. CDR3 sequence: CSARGSSGRTDTQYF. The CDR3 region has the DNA TGCAGTGCTAGAGGGTCTAGCGGGCGCACAGATACGCAGTATTTT.

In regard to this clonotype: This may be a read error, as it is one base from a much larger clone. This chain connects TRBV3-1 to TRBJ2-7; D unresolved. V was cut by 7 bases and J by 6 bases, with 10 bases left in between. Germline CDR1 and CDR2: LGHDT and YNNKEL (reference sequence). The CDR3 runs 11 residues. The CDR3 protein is CASIQMSEQYF. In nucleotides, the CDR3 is TGTGCCAGCATCCAGATGAGCGAGCAGTACTTC.

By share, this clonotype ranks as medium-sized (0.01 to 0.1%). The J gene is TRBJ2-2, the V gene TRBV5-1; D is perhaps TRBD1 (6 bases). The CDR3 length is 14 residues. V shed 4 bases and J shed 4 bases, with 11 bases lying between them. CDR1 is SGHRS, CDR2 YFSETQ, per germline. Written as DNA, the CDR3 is TGCGCCAGCAGCACCGGACAGACCACCGGGGAGCTGTTTTTT. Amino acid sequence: CASSTGQTTGELFF. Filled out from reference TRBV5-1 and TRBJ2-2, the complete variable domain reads KAGVTQTPRYLIKTRGQQVTLSCSPISGHRSVSWYQQTPGQGLQFLFEYFSETQRNKGNFPGRFSGRQFSNSRSEMNVSTLELGDSALYLCASSTGQTTGELFFGEGSRLTVL.